This TCR beta chain was identified in a study of cytomegalovirus exposure and HLA in healthy donors. Findings and limits, study-wide: The investigators catalogued about 170 TCR beta chains as cytomegalovirus-associated.

On this clone itself: Its cognate antigen is unknown.

Measured with immunoSEQ multiplex PCR; TCRdb has only the in-frame clones, and not every one. The sample has 56,000 or so clones, over 85% seen once. This CDR3 contains 12 residues. Germline CDR1 is WSHSY and CDR2 is SAAADI. Trimming left V 7 bases short and J 9 bases short, with 15 bases between. The chain is built from TRBV10-2 and TRBJ2-5; possible D gene TRBD2, 5 bases. The sequenced sample consisted of PBMCs. This clonotype originated in a young man in good health and CMV-seronegative. CDR3 coding DNA: TGCGCCAGCAATCCGGGCGGGTGGGCCCAGTACTTC. It encodes CASNPGGWAQYF.